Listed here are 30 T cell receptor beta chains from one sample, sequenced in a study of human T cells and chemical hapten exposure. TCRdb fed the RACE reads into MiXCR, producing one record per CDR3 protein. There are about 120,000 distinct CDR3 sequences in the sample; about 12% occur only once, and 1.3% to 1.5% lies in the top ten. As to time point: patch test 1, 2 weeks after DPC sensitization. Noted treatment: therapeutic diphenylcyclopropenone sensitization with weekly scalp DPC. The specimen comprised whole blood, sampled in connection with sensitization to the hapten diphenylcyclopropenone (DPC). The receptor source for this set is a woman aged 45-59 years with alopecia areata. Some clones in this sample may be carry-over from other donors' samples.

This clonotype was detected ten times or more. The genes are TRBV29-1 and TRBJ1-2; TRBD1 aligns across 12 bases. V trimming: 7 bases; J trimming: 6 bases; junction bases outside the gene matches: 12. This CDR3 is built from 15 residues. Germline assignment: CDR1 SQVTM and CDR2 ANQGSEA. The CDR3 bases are TGCAGCGCGACCGGGACAGGGGGCGCGTTGAATGGCTACACCTTC. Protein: CSATGTGGALNGYTF. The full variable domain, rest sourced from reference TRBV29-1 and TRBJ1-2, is SAVISQKPSRDICQRGTSLTIQCQVDSQVTMMFWYRQQPGQSLTLIATANQGSEATYESGFVIDKFPISRPNLTFSTLTVSNMSPEDSSIYLCSATGTGGALNGYTFGSGTRLTVV.

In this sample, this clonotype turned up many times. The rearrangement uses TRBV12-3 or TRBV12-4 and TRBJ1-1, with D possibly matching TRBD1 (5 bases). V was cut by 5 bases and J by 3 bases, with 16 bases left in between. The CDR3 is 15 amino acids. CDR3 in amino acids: CASSHAGGAYTEAFF. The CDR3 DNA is TGTGCCAGCAGTCACGCGGGAGGGGCCTACACTGAAGCTTTCTTT.

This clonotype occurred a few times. This CDR3 is CSARTGAGNTIYF. The DNA of the CDR3 is TGCAGTGCTCGGACAGGGGCTGGAAACACCATATATTTT. V and J are TRBV20-1 and TRBJ1-3; the match to TRBD1 covers 9 bases. Per the germline V gene, CDR1 is DFQATT and CDR2 is SNEGSKA (reference sequence). The CDR3 covers 13 residues. J gave up 2 bases and V 5 bases, and 1 base lay outside the gene matches.

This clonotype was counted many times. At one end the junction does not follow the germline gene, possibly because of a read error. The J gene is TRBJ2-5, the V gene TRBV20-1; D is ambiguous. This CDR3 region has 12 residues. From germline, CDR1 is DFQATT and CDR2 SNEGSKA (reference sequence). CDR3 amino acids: CSARVWSETQYF. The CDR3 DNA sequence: TGCAGTGCCAGAGTTTGGTCGGAGACCCAGTACTTC.

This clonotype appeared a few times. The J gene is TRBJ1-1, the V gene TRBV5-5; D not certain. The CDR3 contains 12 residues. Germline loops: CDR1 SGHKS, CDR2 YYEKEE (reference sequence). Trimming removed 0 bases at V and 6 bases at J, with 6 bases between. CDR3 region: CASSLVLAEAFF. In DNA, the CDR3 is TGTGCCAGCAGCTTGGTTCTGGCTGAAGCTTTCTTT.

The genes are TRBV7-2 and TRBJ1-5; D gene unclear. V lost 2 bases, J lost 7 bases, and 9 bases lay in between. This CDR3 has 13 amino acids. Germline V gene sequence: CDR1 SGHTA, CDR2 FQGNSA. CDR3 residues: CASSLPGRQPQHF. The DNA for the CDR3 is TGTGCCAGCAGCTTACCAGGTCGGCAGCCCCAGCATTTT.

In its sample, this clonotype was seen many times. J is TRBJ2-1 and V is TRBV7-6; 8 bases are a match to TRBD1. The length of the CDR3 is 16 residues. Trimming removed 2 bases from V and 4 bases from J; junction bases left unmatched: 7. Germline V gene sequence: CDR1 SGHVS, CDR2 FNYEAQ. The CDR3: CASSLPDRGSYNEQFF. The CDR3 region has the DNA TGTGCCAGCAGCTTACCCGACAGGGGAAGTTACAATGAGCAGTTCTTC. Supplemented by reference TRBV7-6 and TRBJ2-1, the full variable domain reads GAGVSQSPRYKVTKRGQDVALRCDPISGHVSLYWYRQALGQGPEFLTYFNYEAQQDKSGLPNDRFSAERPEGSISTLTIQRTEQRDSAMYRCASSLPDRGSYNEQFFGPGTRLTVL.

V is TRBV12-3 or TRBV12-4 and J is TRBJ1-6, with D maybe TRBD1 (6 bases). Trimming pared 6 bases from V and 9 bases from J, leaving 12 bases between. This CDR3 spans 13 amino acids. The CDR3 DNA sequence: TGTGCCAGCAGCCCGGACAGAGTTTCACCCCTCCACTTT. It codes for CASSPDRVSPLHF.

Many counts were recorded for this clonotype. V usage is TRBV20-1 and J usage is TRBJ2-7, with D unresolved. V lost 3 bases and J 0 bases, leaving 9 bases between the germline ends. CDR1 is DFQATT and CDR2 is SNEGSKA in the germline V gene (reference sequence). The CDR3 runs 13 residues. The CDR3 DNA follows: TGCAGTGCTAGTCTAGTCCCCTCCTACGAGCAGTACTTC. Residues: CSASLVPSYEQYF.

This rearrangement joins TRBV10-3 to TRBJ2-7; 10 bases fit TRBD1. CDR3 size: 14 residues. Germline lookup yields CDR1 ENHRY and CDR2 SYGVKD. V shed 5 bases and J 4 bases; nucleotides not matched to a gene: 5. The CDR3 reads CAISPGQGIYEQYF. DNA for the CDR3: TGTGCCATCAGTCCGGGACAGGGGATATACGAGCAGTACTTC.

The CDR3 is CASSQASTLLNTEAFF. The CDR3, as DNA: TGCGCCAGCAGCCAAGCAAGTACCCTCCTAAACACTGAAGCTTTCTTT. The gene calls are TRBV4-3 and TRBJ1-1; D is ambiguous. The CDR3 is 16 residues long. V dropped 1 base and J dropped 2 bases, with 14 bases sitting between them. CDR1 LGHNA and CDR2 YSLEER come from the germline V gene.

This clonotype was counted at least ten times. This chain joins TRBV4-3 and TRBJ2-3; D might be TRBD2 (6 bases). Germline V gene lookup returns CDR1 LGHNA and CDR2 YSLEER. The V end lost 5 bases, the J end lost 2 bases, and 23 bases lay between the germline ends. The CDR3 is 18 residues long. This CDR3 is CASSSQVSIGSTTDTQYF. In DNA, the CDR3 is TGCGCCAGCAGCTCTCAGGTTTCCATCGGGAGCACCACAGATACGCAGTATTTT.

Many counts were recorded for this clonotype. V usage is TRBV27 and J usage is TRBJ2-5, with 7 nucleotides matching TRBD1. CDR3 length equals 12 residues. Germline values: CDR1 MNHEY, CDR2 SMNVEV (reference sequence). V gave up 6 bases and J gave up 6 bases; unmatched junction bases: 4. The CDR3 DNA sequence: TGTGCCAGCAGGACAGGGACGAAGACCCAGTACTTC. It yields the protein CASRTGTKTQYF.

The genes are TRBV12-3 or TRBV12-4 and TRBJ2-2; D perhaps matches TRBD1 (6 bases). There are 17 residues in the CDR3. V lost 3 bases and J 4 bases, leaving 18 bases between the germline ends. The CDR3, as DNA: TGTGCCAGCAGTTTGAACGCGCCAGGGGTTGGCACCGGGGAGCTGTTTTTT. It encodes CASSLNAPGVGTGELFF.

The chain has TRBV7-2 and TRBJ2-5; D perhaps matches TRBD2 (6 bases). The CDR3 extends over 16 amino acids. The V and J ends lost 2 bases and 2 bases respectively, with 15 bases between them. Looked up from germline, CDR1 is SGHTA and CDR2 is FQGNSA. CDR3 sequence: CASSLMGGGRQETQYF. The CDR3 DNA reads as TGTGCCAGCAGCTTAATGGGGGGAGGACGTCAAGAGACCCAGTACTTC.

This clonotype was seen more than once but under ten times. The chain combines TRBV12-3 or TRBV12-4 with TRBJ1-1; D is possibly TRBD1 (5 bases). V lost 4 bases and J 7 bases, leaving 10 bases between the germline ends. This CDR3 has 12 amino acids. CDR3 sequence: CASSWGGFEAFF. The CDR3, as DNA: TGTGCCAGCAGTTGGGGCGGCTTTGAAGCTTTCTTT.

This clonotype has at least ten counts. CDR3 protein: CATRGSNTGELFF. CDR3 nucleotides: TGCGCCACACGCGGGAGTAACACCGGGGAGCTGTTTTTT. The chain has TRBV5-1 and TRBJ2-2, with 7 bases aligning to TRBD2. The V gene's germline CDR1 is SGHRS and CDR2 YFSETQ. V shed 9 bases, J shed 2 bases, and the junction held 4 bases outside the gene matches. The CDR3 runs 13 residues.

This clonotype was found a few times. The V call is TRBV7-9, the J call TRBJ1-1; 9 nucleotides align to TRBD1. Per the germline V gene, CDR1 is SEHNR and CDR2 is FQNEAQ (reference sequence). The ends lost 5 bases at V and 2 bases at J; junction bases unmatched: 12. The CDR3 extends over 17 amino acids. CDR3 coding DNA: TGTGCCAGCAGCCCACTATGGGACAGGGCCTCAAACACTGAAGCTTTCTTT. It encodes CASSPLWDRASNTEAFF.

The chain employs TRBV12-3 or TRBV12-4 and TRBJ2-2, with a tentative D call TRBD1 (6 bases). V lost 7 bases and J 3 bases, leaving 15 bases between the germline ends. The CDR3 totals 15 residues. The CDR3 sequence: CASKPAGVDTGELFF. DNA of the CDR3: TGTGCCAGCAAGCCGGCAGGGGTGGACACCGGGGAGCTGTTTTTT.

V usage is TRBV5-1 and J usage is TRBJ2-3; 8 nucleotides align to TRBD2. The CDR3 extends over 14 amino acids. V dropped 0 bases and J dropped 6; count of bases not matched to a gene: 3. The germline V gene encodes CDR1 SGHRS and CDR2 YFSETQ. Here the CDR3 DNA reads TGCGCCAGCAGCTTGGTTTTAGCGGGGGATACGCAGTATTTT. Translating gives CASSLVLAGDTQYF.

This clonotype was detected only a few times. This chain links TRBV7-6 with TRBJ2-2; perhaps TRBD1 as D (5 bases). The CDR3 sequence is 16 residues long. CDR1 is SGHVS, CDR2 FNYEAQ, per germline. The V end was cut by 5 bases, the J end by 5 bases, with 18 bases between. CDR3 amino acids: CASSLVVGLGTGELFF. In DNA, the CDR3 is TGTGCCAGCAGCCTGGTCGTGGGGCTGGGGACCGGGGAGCTGTTTTTT.

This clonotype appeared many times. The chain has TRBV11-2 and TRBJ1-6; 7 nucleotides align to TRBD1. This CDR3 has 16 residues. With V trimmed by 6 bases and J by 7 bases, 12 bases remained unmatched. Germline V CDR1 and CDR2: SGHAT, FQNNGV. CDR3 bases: TGTGCCAGCAGGCCACTACAGGGGAATGTGAATTCACCCCTCCACTTT. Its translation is CASRPLQGNVNSPLHF.

DNA of the CDR3: TGCGCCAGCAGCTTGGGCGGCCGGGGGCAAGAGACCCAGTACTTC. Translating it yields CASSLGGRGQETQYF. This sequence joins TRBV5-1 and TRBJ2-5, with D maybe TRBD2 (6 bases). CDR1 is SGHRS, CDR2 YFSETQ, per germline. V lost 0 bases, J lost 2 bases, and 11 bases lay in between. The CDR3 consists of 15 residues.

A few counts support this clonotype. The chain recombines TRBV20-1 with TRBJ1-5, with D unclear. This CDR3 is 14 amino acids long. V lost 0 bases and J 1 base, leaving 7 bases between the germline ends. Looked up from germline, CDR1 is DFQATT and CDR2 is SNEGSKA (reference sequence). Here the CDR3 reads CSARDGVSNQPQHF. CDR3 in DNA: TGCAGTGCTAGAGACGGGGTGAGCAATCAGCCCCAGCATTTT.

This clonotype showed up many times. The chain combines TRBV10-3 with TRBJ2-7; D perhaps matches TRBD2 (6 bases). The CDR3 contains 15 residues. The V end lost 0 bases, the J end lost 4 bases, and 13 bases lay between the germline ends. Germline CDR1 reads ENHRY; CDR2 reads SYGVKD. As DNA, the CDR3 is TGTGCCATCAGTGAGTCGCCGGGAGTCGGATACGAGCAGTACTTC. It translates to CAISESPGVGYEQYF.

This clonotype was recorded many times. The chain's CDR3 is CASSLGHSAYNEQFF. The DNA of the CDR3 is TGTGCCAGCAGTTTAGGGCACTCAGCCTACAATGAGCAGTTCTTC. V and J are TRBV28 and TRBJ2-1, with D unclear. Germline CDR1 reads MDHEN; CDR2 reads SYDVKM. With 2 bases removed from V and 2 bases from J, the gap between germline ends came to 10 bases. This CDR3 is built from 15 residues.

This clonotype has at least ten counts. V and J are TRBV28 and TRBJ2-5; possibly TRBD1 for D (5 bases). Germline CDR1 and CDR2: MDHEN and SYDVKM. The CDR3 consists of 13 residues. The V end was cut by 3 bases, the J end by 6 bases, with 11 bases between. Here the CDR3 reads CASSFVRVKTQYF. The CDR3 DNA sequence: TGTGCCAGCAGTTTCGTCAGGGTGAAGACCCAGTACTTC.

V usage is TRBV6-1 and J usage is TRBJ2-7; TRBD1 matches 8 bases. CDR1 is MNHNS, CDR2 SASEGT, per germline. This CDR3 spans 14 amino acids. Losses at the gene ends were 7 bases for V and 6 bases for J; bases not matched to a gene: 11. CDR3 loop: CASTLDRVTLEQYF. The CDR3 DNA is TGTGCCAGCACTTTGGACAGGGTAACCCTCGAGCAGTACTTC.

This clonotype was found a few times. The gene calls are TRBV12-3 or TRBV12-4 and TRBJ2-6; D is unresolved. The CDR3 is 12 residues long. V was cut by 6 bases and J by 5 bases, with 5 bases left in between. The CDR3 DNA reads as TGTGCCAGCAGCCGTAGGGCCAACGTCCTGACTTTC. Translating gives CASSRRANVLTF.

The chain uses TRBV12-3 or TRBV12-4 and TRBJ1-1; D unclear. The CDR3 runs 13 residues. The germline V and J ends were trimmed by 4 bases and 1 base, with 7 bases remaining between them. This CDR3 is CASSSTTNTEAFF. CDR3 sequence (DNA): TGTGCCAGCAGTTCGACAACGAACACTGAAGCTTTCTTT.